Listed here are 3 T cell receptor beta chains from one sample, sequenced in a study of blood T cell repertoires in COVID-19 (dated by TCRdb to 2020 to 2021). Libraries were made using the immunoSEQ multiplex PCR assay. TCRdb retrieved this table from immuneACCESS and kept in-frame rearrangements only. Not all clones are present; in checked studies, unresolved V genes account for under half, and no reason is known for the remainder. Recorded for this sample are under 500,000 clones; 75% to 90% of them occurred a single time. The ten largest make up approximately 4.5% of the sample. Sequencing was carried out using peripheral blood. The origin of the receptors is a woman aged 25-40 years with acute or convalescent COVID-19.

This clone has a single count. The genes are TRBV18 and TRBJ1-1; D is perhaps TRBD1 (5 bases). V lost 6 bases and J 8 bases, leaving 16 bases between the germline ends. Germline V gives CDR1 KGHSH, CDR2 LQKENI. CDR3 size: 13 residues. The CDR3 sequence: CASSPGPAREAFF. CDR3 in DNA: TGTGCCAGCTCCCCAGGGCCAGCCCGCGAAGCTTTCTTT.

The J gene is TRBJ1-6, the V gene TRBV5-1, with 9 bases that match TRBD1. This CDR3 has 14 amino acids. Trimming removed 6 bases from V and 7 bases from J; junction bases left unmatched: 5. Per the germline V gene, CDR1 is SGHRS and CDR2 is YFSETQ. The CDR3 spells CASTMGQGNSPLHF. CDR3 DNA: TGCGCCAGCACTATGGGACAGGGCAATTCACCCCTCCACTTT.

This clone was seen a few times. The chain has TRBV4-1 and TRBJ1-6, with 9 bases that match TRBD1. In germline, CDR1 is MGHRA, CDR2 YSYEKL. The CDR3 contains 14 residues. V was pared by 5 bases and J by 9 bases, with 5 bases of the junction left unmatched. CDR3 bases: TGCGCCAGCAGCGGCAGACAGGGGGGTTCACCCCTCCACTTT. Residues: CASSGRQGGSPLHF.